This passage covers 5 T cell receptor beta chains from one sample sequenced in a study of OX40 agonist ivuxolimab in advanced cancers. Sequencing used immunoSEQ multiplex PCR; TCRdb keeps in-frame clones, though not all of them. The sample comprises 65,000 to 90,000 clones, 65% to 90% of which are singletons, and 0.5% to 0.7% rests with the top ten. Specimen: CD4+ or CD8+ T cells sorted from blood, collected in a trial of the OX40 agonist ivuxolimab. All receptors come from an adult with an advanced solid tumor such as melanoma, head and neck, liver or kidney cancer.

The CDR3 sequence is CASNRDRRVNTEAFF. Written as DNA, the CDR3 is TGTGCCAGTAACCGGGACAGGAGAGTGAACACTGAAGCTTTCTTT. The chain carries TRBV19 and TRBJ1-1; 8 bases align to TRBD1. Germline loops: CDR1 LNHDA, CDR2 SQIVND (reference sequence). J gave up 0 bases and V 7 bases, and 7 bases lay outside the gene matches. The CDR3 covers 15 residues.

This sequence joins TRBV4-3 and TRBJ1-3, with unresolved D. The V gene lost 0 bases and the J gene lost 1 base, with 10 bases spanning the gap. Germline CDR1 reads LGHNA; CDR2 reads YSLEER. The CDR3 has 16 amino acids. The CDR3 DNA is TGCGCCAGCAGCCAAGATCGGGCGGAATCTGGAAACACCATATATTTT. It yields the protein CASSQDRAESGNTIYF.

This chain links TRBV6-1 with TRBJ2-7; a possible D gene is TRBD2 (6 bases). The V gene lost 6 bases and the J gene lost 5 bases, with 17 bases spanning the gap. The CDR3 spans 14 residues. CDR1 and CDR2 from the germline V gene are MNHNS and SASEGT. The CDR3 DNA reads TGTGCCAGCAGAAATGGTTGGGGGGTTGACGAGCAGTACTTC. It encodes CASRNGWGVDEQYF.

The chain couples TRBV6-1 to TRBJ1-5; D unclear. The CDR3 is 15 amino acids. CDR1 and CDR2 (germline): MNHNS, SASEGT. V lost 6 bases and J 7 bases, leaving 19 bases between the germline ends. The CDR3 DNA sequence: TGTGCCAGCAGGCCGGCTGAGGACGGGGTACAGCCCCAGCATTTT. Protein sequence: CASRPAEDGVQPQHF.

This clone came up once. The gene calls are TRBV19 and TRBJ2-7; TRBD2 might be the D (6 bases). The CDR3 contains 13 residues. Germline lookup yields CDR1 LNHDA and CDR2 SQIVND (reference sequence). V lost 4 bases and J 4 bases, leaving 11 bases between the germline ends. Here the CDR3 DNA reads TGTGCCAGTAGTAGGTCGGCGGGATACGAGCAGTACTTC. Encoded protein: CASSRSAGYEQYF.